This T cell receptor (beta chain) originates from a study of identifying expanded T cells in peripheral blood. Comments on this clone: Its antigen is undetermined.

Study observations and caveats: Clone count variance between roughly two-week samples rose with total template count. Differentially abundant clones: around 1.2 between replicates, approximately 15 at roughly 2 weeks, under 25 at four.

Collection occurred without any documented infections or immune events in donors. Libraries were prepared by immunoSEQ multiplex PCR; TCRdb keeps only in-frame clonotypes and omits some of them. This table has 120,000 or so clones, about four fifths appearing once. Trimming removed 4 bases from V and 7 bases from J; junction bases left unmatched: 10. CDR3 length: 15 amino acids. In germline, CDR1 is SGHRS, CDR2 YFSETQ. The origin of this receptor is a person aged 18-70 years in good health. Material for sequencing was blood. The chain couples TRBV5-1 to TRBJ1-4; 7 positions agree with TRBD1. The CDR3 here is CASSIQGSGAEKLFF. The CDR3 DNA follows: TGCGCCAGCAGCATACAGGGGTCCGGCGCTGAAAAACTGTTTTTT.